This T cell receptor beta chain is drawn from a study of blood T cells in healthy people across ages. A remark on this clonotype: The antigen remains unidentified.

Together with a sample-barcoded 5' primer, a J-beta primer mix was included in a second PCR lasting roughly 6 to 12 cycles. TCRdb independently ran MiXCR on the 5' RACE reads; one entry per CDR3 protein. This sample has 1.5 million to 2 million distinct CDR3 sequences, with about 31% found just once. Study results and limitations: The study lacked donor CMV status, which possibly confounded expanded clonotype changes. Diversity of TCR beta per million T cells declined in a roughly linear way with age.

Every sample had a minimum of 7 million PBMCs isolated. Total RNA extracted from each sample amounted to at least 5 micrograms. The sequence was obtained from a woman in her twenties or thirties in good health. The sequencing sample was made of blood.

CDR3 sequence (DNA): TGTGCCAGTAGTATTGGGACAGTCGAATATCCTGAAGCTTTCTTT. It specifies CASSIGTVEYPEAFF. J is TRBJ1-1 and V is TRBV19; 7 nucleotides agree with TRBD1. This CDR3 has 15 amino acids. Germline trimming cut 3 bases from V and 6 bases from J; bases unmatched to any gene: 10. Germline-derived CDR1 and CDR2 are LNHDA and SQIVND (reference sequence).